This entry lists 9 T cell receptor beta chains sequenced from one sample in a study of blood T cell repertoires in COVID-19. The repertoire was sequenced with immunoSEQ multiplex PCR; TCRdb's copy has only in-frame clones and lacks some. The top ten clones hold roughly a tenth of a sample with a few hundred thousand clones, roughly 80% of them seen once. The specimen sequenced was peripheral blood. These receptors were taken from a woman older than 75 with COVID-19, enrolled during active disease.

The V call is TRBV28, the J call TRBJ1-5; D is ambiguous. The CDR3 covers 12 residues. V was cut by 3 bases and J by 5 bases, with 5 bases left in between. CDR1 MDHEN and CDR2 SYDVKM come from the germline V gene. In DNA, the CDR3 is TGTGCCAGCAGTTTTTCAGATCAGCCCCAGCATTTT. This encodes CASSFSDQPQHF.

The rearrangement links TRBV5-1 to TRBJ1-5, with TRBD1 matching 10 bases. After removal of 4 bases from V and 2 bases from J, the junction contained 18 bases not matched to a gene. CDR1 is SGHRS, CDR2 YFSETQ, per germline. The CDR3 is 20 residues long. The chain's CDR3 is CASSPTPGTGALLGNQPQHF. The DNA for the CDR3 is TGCGCCAGCAGCCCTACCCCCGGGACAGGGGCCCTACTTGGCAATCAGCCCCAGCATTTT.

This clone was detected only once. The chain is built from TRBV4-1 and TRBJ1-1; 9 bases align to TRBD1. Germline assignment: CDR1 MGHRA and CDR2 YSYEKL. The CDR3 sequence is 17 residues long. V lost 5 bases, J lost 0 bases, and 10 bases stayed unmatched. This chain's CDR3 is CASSTRDRGILNTEAFF. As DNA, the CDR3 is TGCGCCAGCAGCACTCGTGACAGGGGGATTCTGAACACTGAAGCTTTCTTT.

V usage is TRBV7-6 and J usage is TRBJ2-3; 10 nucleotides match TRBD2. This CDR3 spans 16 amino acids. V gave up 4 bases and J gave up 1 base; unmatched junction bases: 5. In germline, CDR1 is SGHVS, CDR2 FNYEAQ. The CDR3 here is CASSSGSGGGTDTQYF. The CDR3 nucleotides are TGTGCCAGCAGCTCAGGAAGCGGGGGGGGCACAGATACGCAGTATTTT.

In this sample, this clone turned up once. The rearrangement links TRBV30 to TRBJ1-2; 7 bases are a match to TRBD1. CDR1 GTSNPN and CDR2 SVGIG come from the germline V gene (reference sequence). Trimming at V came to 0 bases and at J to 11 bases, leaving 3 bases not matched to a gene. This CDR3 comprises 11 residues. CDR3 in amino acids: CAWSVTGDYTF. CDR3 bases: TGTGCCTGGAGTGTAACAGGGGATTACACCTTC.

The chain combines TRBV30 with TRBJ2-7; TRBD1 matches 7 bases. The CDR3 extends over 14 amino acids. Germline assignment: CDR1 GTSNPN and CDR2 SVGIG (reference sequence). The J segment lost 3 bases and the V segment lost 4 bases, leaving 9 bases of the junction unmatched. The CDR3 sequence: CAWNSQGRSYEQYF. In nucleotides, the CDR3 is TGTGCCTGGAACTCACAGGGGAGAAGCTACGAGCAGTACTTC.

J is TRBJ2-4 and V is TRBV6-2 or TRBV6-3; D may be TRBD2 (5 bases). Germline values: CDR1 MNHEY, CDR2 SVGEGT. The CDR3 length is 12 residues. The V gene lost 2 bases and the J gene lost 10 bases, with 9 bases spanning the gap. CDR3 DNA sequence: TGTGCCAGCAGTTACCAGGAGGAGATTCAGTACTTC. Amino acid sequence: CASSYQEEIQYF.

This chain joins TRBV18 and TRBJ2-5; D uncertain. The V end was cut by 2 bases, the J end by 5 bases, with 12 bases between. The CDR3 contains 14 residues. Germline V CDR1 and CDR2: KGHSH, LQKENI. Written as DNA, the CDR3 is TGTGCCAGCTCACCAGGTCAACCCCGGGAGACCCAGTACTTC. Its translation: CASSPGQPRETQYF.

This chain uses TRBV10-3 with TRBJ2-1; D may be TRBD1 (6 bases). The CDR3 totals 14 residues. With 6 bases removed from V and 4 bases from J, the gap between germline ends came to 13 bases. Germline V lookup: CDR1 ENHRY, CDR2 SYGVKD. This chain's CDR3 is CAIRSDSPYNEQFF. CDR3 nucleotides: TGTGCCATCAGGTCGGACAGCCCTTACAATGAGCAGTTCTTC.